The clone carrying this T cell receptor beta chain was seen once. The data originate from a study of blood T cell repertoires in COVID-19. V was clipped by 3 bases and J by 2 bases; unmatched bases: 11. CDR1 and CDR2 (germline): KGHDR, SFDVKD. The CDR3 has 17 residues. Profiled with immunoSEQ multiplex PCR; TCRdb holds only in-frame clones, not every one. The sample yields about 430,000 clones, about 88% seen once. The sequence was obtained from a woman younger than 30 who had been exposed to COVID-19. The sequencing sample was made of PBMCs or T cells enriched from blood (not recorded which). This chain joins TRBV24-1 and TRBJ2-5, with 7 positions matching TRBD2. CDR3 DNA sequence: TGTGCCACCAGTGATGCCATCGGCGGGGGAGGGCAAGAGACCCAGTACTTC. Encoded protein: CATSDAIGGGGQETQYF.